Listed here is a single TCR beta chain. Its antigen remains unidentified. The V end was cut by 2 bases, the J end by 2 bases, with 10 bases between. The CDR3 covers 14 residues. Germline V CDR1 and CDR2: MDHEN, SYDVKM. This sample is drawn from a study of cytomegalovirus exposure and HLA in healthy donors. In the PCR, 60 Vbeta and 13 Jbeta primers were used. Clones were sequenced by immunoSEQ multiplex PCR, and TCRdb holds only the in-frame ones, with some missing. The sample table includes about 53,000 clones. Regarding the study as a whole: Within an earlier analysis, most TCR beta V segments proved productive either about 87% or about 30% of the time.

The TCR originated in a man between 18 and 29 years old in good health and CMV-seropositive. The sequencing input was PBMCs. The chain uses TRBV28 and TRBJ2-7; D remains ambiguous. CDR3 in DNA: TGTGCCAGCAGTTTACAGGCCAACGCCTACGAGCAGTACTTC. Residues: CASSLQANAYEQYF.